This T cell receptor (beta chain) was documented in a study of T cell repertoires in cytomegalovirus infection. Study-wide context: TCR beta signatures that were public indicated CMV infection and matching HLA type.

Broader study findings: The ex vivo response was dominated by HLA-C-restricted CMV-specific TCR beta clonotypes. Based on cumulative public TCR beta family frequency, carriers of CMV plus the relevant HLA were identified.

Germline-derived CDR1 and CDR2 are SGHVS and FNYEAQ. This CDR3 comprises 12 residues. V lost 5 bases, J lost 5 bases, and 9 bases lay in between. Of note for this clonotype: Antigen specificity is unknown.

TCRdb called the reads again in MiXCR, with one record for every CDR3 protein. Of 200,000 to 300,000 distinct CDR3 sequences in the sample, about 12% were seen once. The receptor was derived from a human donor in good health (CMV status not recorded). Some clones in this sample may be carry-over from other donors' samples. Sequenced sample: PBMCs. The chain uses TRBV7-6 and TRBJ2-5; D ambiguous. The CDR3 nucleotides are TGTGCCAGCAGCCCAGGTTCGGAGACCCAGTACTTC. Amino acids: CASSPGSETQYF.